The next 4 T cell receptor beta chains were all read from a single sample in a study of T cells in women clearing cervical HPV infection. Libraries were prepared by immunoSEQ multiplex PCR; TCRdb keeps only in-frame clonotypes and omits some of them. The specimen's table records around 31,000 clones. The sequencing input was blood buffy coat. The receptor set was obtained from a woman aged 18 to 75 with a cervical HPV16 infection that either progressed to CIN3+ or cleared (not recorded which).

Notes on this clone: The CDR3 goes on 3 residues after the read ends, and that part is filled in from the germline J gene. The chain links TRBV19 to TRBJ2-7; 9 nucleotides align to TRBD1. J gave up 2 bases and V 7 bases, and 9 bases lay outside the gene matches. The CDR3 loop spans 15 amino acids. Germline CDR1 reads LNHDA; CDR2 reads SQIVND (reference sequence). The CDR3 reads CASKGDRAPPYEQYF. Partial CDR3 DNA: TGTGCCAGTAAAGGGGACAGGGCCCCTCCCTACGAG.

Regarding this clone: The DNA ends 3 residues before the CDR3 does, and the rest of the CDR3 is filled in from the germline J gene. This chain joins TRBV19 and TRBJ2-2; D possibly matches TRBD1 or TRBD2 (5 bases each). V dropped 3 bases and J dropped 0 bases, with 8 bases sitting between them. Germline CDR1 is LNHDA and CDR2 is SQIVND (reference sequence). The CDR3 is 15 amino acids. Here the CDR3 reads CASSMRGTNTGELFF. The CDR3 bases that were read are TGTGCCAGTAGTATGAGGGGAACGAACACCGGGGAG.

As regards this clone: Read data end 3 residues before the CDR3 end; the end is taken from the germline J gene. V is TRBV7-8 and J is TRBJ2-1, with 7 bases lining up with TRBD2. There are 16 residues in the CDR3. Unmatched junction bases numbered 13, after V lost 3 bases and J lost 8 bases. The germline V gene encodes CDR1 SGHVS and CDR2 FQNEAQ. The CDR3 is CASSLPWTSNADEQFF. The part of the CDR3 DNA that was read is TGTGCCAGCAGCTTGCCCTGGACTAGTAACGCCGATGAG.

Points on this clone: Read data end 3 residues before the CDR3 end; the end is taken from the germline J gene. This sequence joins TRBV7-3 and TRBJ2-6; unclear D gene. V was shortened by 5 bases and J by 0 bases, with 5 bases between the two germline ends. Per germline, CDR1 SGHTA and CDR2 FQGTGA. The CDR3 loop spans 14 amino acids. CDR3 amino acids: CASSAHSGANVLTF. CDR3 DNA, as far as it was read: TGTGCCAGCAGCGCACACTCTGGGGCCAACGTC.